A single sample gave rise to the 28 T cell receptor beta chains below, sequenced in a study of CD8 T cells in Susac syndrome. The authors reverse transcribed about 0.5 to 1 ug RNA with random hexamers. TCRdb independently ran MiXCR on the immunoSEQ multiplex PCR reads; one entry per CDR3 protein. The repertoire holds about 430,000 distinct CDR3 sequences, with more than 80% as singletons. The sample consisted of CD8+ T cells from PBMCs. The receptors here all came from a human donor with multiple sclerosis.

This clonotype has just a few counts. The chain is built from TRBV7-6 and TRBJ2-7; D gene ambiguous. This CDR3 spans 13 amino acids. Germline assignment: CDR1 SGHVS and CDR2 FNYEAQ. The V end lost 0 bases, the J end lost 5 bases, and 8 bases lay between the germline ends. CDR3 coding DNA: TGTGCCAGCAGCTTAGCGGGCAGGAACGAGCAGTACTTC. The encoded protein is CASSLAGRNEQYF. Filled out from reference TRBV7-6 and TRBJ2-7, the complete variable domain reads GAGVSQSPRYKVTKRGQDVALRCDPISGHVSLYWYRQALGQGPEFLTYFNYEAQQDKSGLPNDRFSAERPEGSISTLTIQRTEQRDSAMYRCASSLAGRNEQYFGPGTRLTVT.

The chain uses TRBV27 and TRBJ1-1, with D possibly being TRBD1 (6 bases). CDR3 size: 16 residues. Trimming cost V 2 bases and J 3 bases, with 16 bases left between them. Germline V lookup: CDR1 MNHEY, CDR2 SMNVEV (reference sequence). CDR3 sequence reads: CASSLALGTSDTEAFF. Here the CDR3 DNA reads TGTGCCAGCAGTTTAGCTCTTGGGACATCGGACACTGAAGCTTTCTTT.

The chain combines TRBV11-2 with TRBJ2-5; no clear D. This CDR3 has 11 residues. Germline loops: CDR1 SGHAT, CDR2 FQNNGV. Trimming left V 5 bases short and J 5 bases short, with 6 bases between. The CDR3 DNA is TGTGCCAGCAGCCAGTGGGAGACCCAGTACTTC. It yields the protein CASSQWETQYF.

The rearrangement joins TRBV20-1 to TRBJ1-5; 11 bases line up with TRBD1. CDR3 size: 14 residues. Germline trimming cut 4 bases from V and 2 bases from J; bases unmatched to any gene: 1. Germline CDR1 DFQATT, CDR2 SNEGSKA (reference sequence). The CDR3 DNA reads TGCAGTGCTACGGGACAGGGGGGCAATCAGCCCCAGCATTTT. Translated, it gives CSATGQGGNQPQHF.

This clonotype has just one count. In DNA, the CDR3 is TGTGCCAGCAGTGACTCCAGGGGGCTGGTTGGGCAGCCCCAGCATTTT. It yields the protein CASSDSRGLVGQPQHF. The chain employs TRBV2 and TRBJ1-5; the match to TRBD1 covers 8 bases. The CDR3 contains 16 residues. Germline trimming cut 3 bases from V and 7 bases from J; bases unmatched to any gene: 11. Per germline, CDR1 SNHLY and CDR2 FYNNEI.

The V call is TRBV6-1, the J call TRBJ1-1, with D uncertain. This CDR3 has 14 amino acids. The germline V gene has CDR1 MNHNS and CDR2 SASEGT. V was cut by 1 base and J by 1 base, with 7 bases left in between. CDR3 in DNA: TGTGCCAGCAGTGAAGAGGCTCCGAACACTGAAGCTTTCTTT. It yields the protein CASSEEAPNTEAFF.

V is TRBV20-1 and J is TRBJ2-1, with 12 bases identical to TRBD2. This CDR3 has 17 amino acids. V trimming: 6 bases; J trimming: 0 bases; junction bases outside the gene matches: 9. Looked up from germline, CDR1 is DFQATT and CDR2 is SNEGSKA (reference sequence). This chain's CDR3 is CSARTSGAYSSYNEQFF. The CDR3 DNA is TGCAGTGCACGGACTAGCGGGGCGTATAGCTCCTACAATGAGCAGTTCTTC.

The chain employs TRBV11-2 and TRBJ1-2; D not resolved. The CDR3 consists of 11 residues. The V gene lost 7 bases and the J gene lost 8 bases, with 11 bases spanning the gap. Germline assignment: CDR1 SGHAT and CDR2 FQNNGV. The CDR3 reads CASTSGAGYTF. CDR3 in DNA: TGTGCCAGCACCTCGGGAGCGGGCTACACCTTC.

The V call is TRBV10-2, the J call TRBJ2-7; D may correspond to TRBD1 or TRBD2 (7 bases each). V gave up 4 bases and J gave up 4 bases, with 14 bases separating them. Germline V gene lookup returns CDR1 WSHSY and CDR2 SAAADI. This CDR3 spans 14 amino acids. The CDR3 loop is CASSVLRGGYEQYF. In DNA form, the CDR3 reads TGCGCCAGCAGTGTCCTCAGGGGGGGGTACGAGCAGTACTTC.

This chain links TRBV28 with TRBJ2-1; perhaps D is TRBD1 or TRBD2 (6 bases each). Germline V gene lookup returns CDR1 MDHEN and CDR2 SYDVKM. The CDR3 extends over 20 amino acids. V gave up 4 bases and J gave up 7 bases, with 32 bases separating them. The CDR3 DNA follows: TGTGCCAGCAGTTCCCCTCCCTGGGTGGACTATGACAGGATGGGGAATGAGCAGTTCTTC. It is translated as CASSSPPWVDYDRMGNEQFF.

The chain couples TRBV6-5 to TRBJ1-1; D call uncertain. V gave up 0 bases and J gave up 3 bases, with 5 bases separating them. Germline V gives CDR1 MNHEY, CDR2 SVGAGI. CDR3 length: 13 amino acids. The CDR3 coding sequence is TGTGCCAGCAGTTACTCACTTTACACTGAAGCTTTCTTT. Amino acid sequence: CASSYSLYTEAFF.

This clonotype was observed many times. The chain has TRBV27 and TRBJ2-7; D may correspond to TRBD1 or TRBD2 (5 bases each). This CDR3 contains 12 residues. Per germline, CDR1 MNHEY and CDR2 SMNVEV (reference sequence). The V and J ends lost 2 bases and 5 bases respectively, with 7 bases between them. Here the CDR3 DNA reads TGTGCCAGCAGTTTACTGGGGGACGAGCAGTACTTC. The encoded protein is CASSLLGDEQYF.

The rearrangement uses TRBV5-1 and TRBJ2-7; D is perhaps TRBD2 (6 bases). The length of the CDR3 is 13 residues. Between the trimmed V and J ends, which lost 4 bases and 5 bases, there was a span of 13 bases. The germline V gene has CDR1 SGHRS and CDR2 YFSETQ. CDR3 loop: CASSVGGLDEQYF. As DNA, the CDR3 is TGCGCCAGCAGCGTGGGAGGCCTTGACGAGCAGTACTTC.

The CDR3 nucleotides are TGCGCCAGCAGCCATGGACTAGCGGGAGGGCCCCGAACCGGGGAGCTGTTTTTT. Amino acids: CASSHGLAGGPRTGELFF. V gene TRBV4-1 combines with J gene TRBJ2-2, with 15 nucleotides matching TRBD2. The CDR3 is 18 residues long. J was trimmed by 5 bases and V by 3 bases; bases with no gene match: 7. The germline V gene has CDR1 MGHRA and CDR2 YSYEKL.

This clonotype was detected a few times. This chain joins TRBV2 and TRBJ1-2, with 9 bases fitting TRBD1. This CDR3 spans 13 amino acids. Germline V gene sequence: CDR1 SNHLY, CDR2 FYNNEI. V was pared by 7 bases and J by 6 bases, with 6 bases of the junction left unmatched. The CDR3 here is CASTWTGENGYTF. In nucleotides, the CDR3 is TGTGCCAGCACTTGGACAGGGGAAAATGGCTACACCTTC.

V is TRBV7-9 and J is TRBJ2-3; TRBD1 matches 10 bases. The CDR3 is made up of 16 amino acids. Per germline, CDR1 SEHNR and CDR2 FQNEAQ (reference sequence). V trimming: 5 bases; J trimming: 6 bases; junction bases outside the gene matches: 11. The CDR3, as DNA: TGTGCCAGCAGCCGACTGACAGGGGGCCAGGTTGATACGCAGTATTTT. Its translation is CASSRLTGGQVDTQYF.

The rearrangement links TRBV11-3 to TRBJ2-1; D is perhaps TRBD2 (5 bases). CDR3 size: 13 residues. Trimming took off 5 bases at V and 3 bases at J, with 8 bases between the two ends. Germline CDR1 is SGHNT and CDR2 is YENEEA. The CDR3, as DNA: TGTGCCAGCAGCGCCCGGGACTACAATGAGCAGTTCTTC. This codes for CASSARDYNEQFF. Together with reference TRBV11-3 and TRBJ2-1, the CDR3 gives the full variable domain: EAGVVQSPRYKIIEKKQPVAFWCNPISGHNTLYWYLQNLGQGPELLIRYENEEAVDDSQLPKDRFSAERLKGVDSTLKIQPAELGDSAVYLCASSARDYNEQFFGPGTRLTVL.

The chain links TRBV4-1 to TRBJ1-1; D gene uncertain. The ends were cut back, 5 bases at V and 5 bases at J, with 18 bases in the middle. The CDR3 consists of 15 residues. CDR1 is MGHRA and CDR2 is YSYEKL in the germline V gene. The DNA for the CDR3 is TGCGCCAGCAGCGGTCGAGCGAGCGGCGGAACTGAAGCTTTCTTT. Protein sequence: CASSGRASGGTEAFF.

Written as DNA, the CDR3 is TGTGCCAGCAGTTACTCGTTGGCGGGGCCGAGCACAGATACGCAGTATTTT. Its translation is CASSYSLAGPSTDTQYF. V usage is TRBV6-5 and J usage is TRBJ2-3; the D gene is possibly TRBD2 (6 bases). This CDR3 spans 17 amino acids. Trimming removed 0 bases from V and 0 bases from J, with 13 bases in between. CDR1 is MNHEY and CDR2 is SVGAGI in the germline V gene.

The CDR3 reads CAISESGQGYGLGTEAFF. In DNA form, the CDR3 reads TGTGCCATCAGTGAGTCGGGACAGGGTTATGGTTTGGGGACTGAAGCTTTCTTT. The chain is built from TRBV10-3 and TRBJ1-1, with TRBD1 matching 9 bases. V shed 0 bases, J shed 5 bases, and the junction held 13 bases outside the gene matches. This CDR3 contains 18 residues. The germline CDR1 and CDR2 sequences are ENHRY and SYGVKD.

This clonotype has only one observation. The chain links TRBV6-2 or TRBV6-3 to TRBJ1-4, with D tentatively TRBD1 (5 bases). The CDR3 covers 22 residues. The germline gives CDR1 MNHEY, CDR2 SVGEGT. V gave up 2 bases and J gave up 0 bases, with 28 bases separating them. The CDR3 sequence: CASSYRGIYGQTGSPTNEKLFF. CDR3 nucleotide sequence: TGTGCCAGCAGTTACAGGGGAATCTACGGTCAGACGGGGAGCCCAACTAATGAAAAACTGTTTTTT.

The gene calls are TRBV3-1 and TRBJ2-7; D unresolved. This CDR3 region has 13 residues. V lost 0 bases, J lost 3 bases, and 6 bases lay in between. CDR1 and CDR2 from the germline V gene are LGHDT and YNNKEL (reference sequence). The CDR3 DNA reads TGTGCCAGCAGCCAAGATAATGGCTACGAGCAGTACTTC. Encoded protein: CASSQDNGYEQYF.

The gene calls are TRBV19 and TRBJ1-2, with TRBD1 matching over 8 bases. The V gene's germline CDR1 is LNHDA and CDR2 SQIVND (reference sequence). Losses at the gene ends were 8 bases for V and 3 bases for J; bases not matched to a gene: 11. The CDR3 contains 15 residues. The CDR3 coding sequence is TGTGCCAGTGCCCCGGGACAGGAAGGGCACTATGGCTACACCTTC. This translates into CASAPGQEGHYGYTF.

The chain uses TRBV11-2 and TRBJ2-6; D is unclear. The CDR3 covers 16 residues. Trimming removed 3 bases at V and 1 base at J, with 10 bases between. The V gene's germline CDR1 is SGHAT and CDR2 FQNNGV. As DNA, the CDR3 is TGTGCCAGCAGCTTGTGGGCCCGTTCTGGGGCCAACGTCCTGACTTTC. It encodes CASSLWARSGANVLTF.

This clonotype was detected only a few times. The chain joins TRBV19 to TRBJ2-7, with D perhaps TRBD1 or TRBD2 (5 bases each). The V gene lost 3 bases and the J gene lost 2 bases, with 11 bases spanning the gap. CDR1 and CDR2 from the germline V gene are LNHDA and SQIVND (reference sequence). The CDR3 has 14 amino acids. The CDR3 DNA is TGTGCCAGTAGTATCGAGGGGTTCGCCTACGAGCAGTACTTC. It is translated as CASSIEGFAYEQYF.

This chain connects TRBV3-1 to TRBJ2-2; D uncertain. V gave up 0 bases and J gave up 5 bases, with 10 bases separating them. Germline V lookup: CDR1 LGHDT, CDR2 YNNKEL (reference sequence). CDR3 length equals 15 residues. As DNA, the CDR3 is TGTGCCAGCAGCCAAGAGTTTTCTCTTACCGGGGAGCTGTTTTTT. It specifies CASSQEFSLTGELFF.

DNA for the CDR3: TGTGCCAGCAGCTTGGCCCGCGGACAGGGAGGAACTGAAGCTTTCTTT. Translation: CASSLARGQGGTEAFF. This rearrangement joins TRBV5-8 to TRBJ1-1, with TRBD1 identical over 8 bases. The CDR3 is 16 residues long. With 0 bases clipped from V and 5 bases from J, the junction kept 9 bases outside the gene matches. Germline CDR1 SGHTS, CDR2 YDEGEE.

This chain connects TRBV19 to TRBJ2-7; D unclear. Per germline, CDR1 LNHDA and CDR2 SQIVND (reference sequence). V was clipped by 8 bases and J by 2 bases, with 16 bases between them. This CDR3 region has 14 residues. The CDR3: CASCQTPCTYEQYF. The CDR3 DNA follows: TGTGCCAGTTGCCAAACCCCTTGTACCTACGAGCAGTACTTC.